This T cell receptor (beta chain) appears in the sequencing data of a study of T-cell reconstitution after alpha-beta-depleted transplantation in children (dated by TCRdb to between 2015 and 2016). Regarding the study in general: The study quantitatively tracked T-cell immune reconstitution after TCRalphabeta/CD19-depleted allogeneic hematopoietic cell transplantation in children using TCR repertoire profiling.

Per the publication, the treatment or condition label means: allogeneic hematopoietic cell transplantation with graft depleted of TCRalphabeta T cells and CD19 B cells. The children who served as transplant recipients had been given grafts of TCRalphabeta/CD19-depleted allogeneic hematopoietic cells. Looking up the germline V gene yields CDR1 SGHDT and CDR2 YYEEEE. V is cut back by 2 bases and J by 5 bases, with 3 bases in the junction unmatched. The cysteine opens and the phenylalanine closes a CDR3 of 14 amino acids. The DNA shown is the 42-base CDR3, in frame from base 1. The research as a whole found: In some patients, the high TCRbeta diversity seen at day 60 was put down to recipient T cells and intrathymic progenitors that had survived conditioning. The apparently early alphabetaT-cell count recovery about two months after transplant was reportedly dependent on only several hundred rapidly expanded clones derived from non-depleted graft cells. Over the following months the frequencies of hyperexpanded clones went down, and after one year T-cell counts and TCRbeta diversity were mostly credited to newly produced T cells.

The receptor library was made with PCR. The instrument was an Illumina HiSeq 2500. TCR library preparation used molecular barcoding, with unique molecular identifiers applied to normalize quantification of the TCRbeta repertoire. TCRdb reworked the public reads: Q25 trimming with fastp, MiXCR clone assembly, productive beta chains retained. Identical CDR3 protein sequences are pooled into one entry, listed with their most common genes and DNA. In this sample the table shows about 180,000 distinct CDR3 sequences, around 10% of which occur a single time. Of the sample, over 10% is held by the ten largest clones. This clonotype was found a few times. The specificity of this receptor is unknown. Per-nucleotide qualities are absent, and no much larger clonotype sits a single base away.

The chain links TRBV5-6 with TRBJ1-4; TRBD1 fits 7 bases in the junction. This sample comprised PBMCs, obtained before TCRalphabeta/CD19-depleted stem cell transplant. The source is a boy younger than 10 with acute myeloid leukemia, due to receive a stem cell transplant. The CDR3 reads CASSFGRGNEKLFF. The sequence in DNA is TGTGCCAGCAGCTTCGGCAGGGGGAATGAAAAACTGTTTTTT.